This entry is about one TCR beta chain. This CDR3 region has 14 residues. V lost 5 bases to trimming and J lost 6 bases; unmatched junction nucleotides: 9. Per the germline V gene, CDR1 is KGHSH and CDR2 is LQKENI. The data were taken from a study of blood T cell repertoires in COVID-19. Whole-study context: T cells, B-cell-depleted T cells, or PBMCs supplied cDNA or gDNA.

Enrolled through a virtual design, the participants were between roughly 18 and 89 years of age and came from approximately 25 US areas. Profiling relied on immunoSEQ multiplex PCR, and the TCRdb table lists in-frame clones only, not all of them. The sample has fewer than 400,000 clones, 80% to 90% seen once. The rearrangement uses TRBV18 and TRBJ1-2; 7 bases are shared with TRBD1. Sequenced sample: PBMCs or T cells enriched from blood (not recorded which). This receptor was obtained from a man aged 30-40 years who had recovered from COVID-19. CDR3: CASSTQQGWDGYTF. CDR3 nucleotides: TGTGCCAGCTCAACTCAACAGGGGTGGGATGGCTACACCTTC.